A single sample is the source of the 18 T cell receptor beta chains below, sequenced in a study of blood T cells in healthy people across ages (dated by TCRdb to between 2014 and 2017). Library creation used 5' RACE. The sequencer was an Illumina HiSeq 2500. The second PCR ran for about 7 to 11 cycles and used a J-beta primer mix along with a sample-barcoded 5' primer. TCRdb reran the public reads through fastp at Q25 and MiXCR, keeping productive beta chains. Each CDR3 protein appears once, grouped with its most common genes and DNA. Counted in this sample were 800,000 to 1,000,000 distinct CDR3 sequences; 40% to 60% of them appeared once. The top ten clonotypes cover around 15% of the sample. The sample consisted of blood. The receptors stem from a man aged 25 to 40 in good health.

In this sample, this clonotype turned up many times. The V and J genes are TRBV12-3 or TRBV12-4 and TRBJ1-2; TRBD1 aligns across 10 bases. The CDR3 length is 13 residues. J gave up 8 bases and V 6 bases, and 6 bases lay outside the gene matches. The CDR3 DNA follows: TGTGCCAGCAGCCCCGGGACAGGGGTGGGCTACACCTTC. Amino acids: CASSPGTGVGYTF.

This clonotype was found a few times. The V gene is TRBV29-1, the J gene TRBJ2-7, with 9 bases lining up with TRBD1. There are 17 residues in the CDR3. Germline loops: CDR1 SQVTM, CDR2 ANQGSEA. J was trimmed by 2 bases and V by 0 bases; bases with no gene match: 11. The DNA for the CDR3 is TGCAGCGTTGAAGATCTTACTTCCCGGACAGGGGCCTACGAGCAGTACTTC. It is translated as CSVEDLTSRTGAYEQYF.

A remark on this clonotype: At one end, the junction sequence differs from germline, possibly due to a read error. The chain couples TRBV7-2 to TRBJ2-5; the match to TRBD2 covers 7 bases. CDR3 size: 15 residues. CDR1 SGHTA and CDR2 FQGNSA come from the germline V gene. The CDR3 protein is CASTLRTSDQETQYF. In DNA, the CDR3 is TGTGCCAGCACCTTAAGGACTAGTGATCAAGAGACCCAGTACTTC.

V gene TRBV4-2 combines with J gene TRBJ2-3; tentatively, D is TRBD2 (6 bases). This CDR3 is built from 14 residues. V was cut by 1 base and J by 6 bases, with 11 bases left in between. Germline V CDR1 and CDR2: LGHNA, YNFKEQ. CDR3 loop: CASSQAPGRDTQYF. In nucleotides, the CDR3 is TGTGCCAGCAGCCAAGCGCCGGGGAGGGATACGCAGTATTTT.

The CDR3 loop reads CASSLSISAEKLFF. As DNA, the CDR3 is TGTGCCAGCAGCTTAAGTATTTCGGCTGAAAAACTGTTTTTT. The genes are TRBV7-9 and TRBJ1-4; D gene unclear. The CDR3 extends over 14 amino acids. Germline-derived CDR1 and CDR2 are SEHNR and FQNEAQ (reference sequence). V was shortened by 2 bases and J by 7 bases, with 11 bases between the two germline ends.

V gene TRBV4-2 combines with J gene TRBJ1-2, with TRBD1 identical over 8 bases. V lost 3 bases and J lost 4; bases outside the gene matches: 7. This CDR3 contains 15 residues. Germline V CDR1 and CDR2: LGHNA, YNFKEQ. The CDR3 protein is CASSQEITGGYGYTF. DNA of the CDR3: TGTGCCAGCAGCCAGGAGATTACAGGGGGCTATGGCTACACCTTC.

The genes are TRBV29-1 and TRBJ2-2, with D unclear. Germline CDR1 SQVTM, CDR2 ANQGSEA. V was clipped by 4 bases and J by 0 bases, with 6 bases between them. This CDR3 is built from 13 residues. The CDR3 spells CSVVTPNTGELFF. The CDR3 coding sequence is TGCAGCGTTGTAACCCCGAACACCGGGGAGCTGTTTTTT.

This sequence joins TRBV6-6 and TRBJ2-7; D unresolved. Per germline, CDR1 MNHNY and CDR2 SVGAGI (reference sequence). The CDR3 has 12 residues. Trimming took off 5 bases at V and 5 bases at J, with 10 bases between the two ends. The CDR3 here is CASSGRRDEQYF. The DNA for the CDR3 is TGTGCCAGCAGTGGTCGAAGGGACGAGCAGTACTTC.

This clonotype was seen a handful of times. The chain employs TRBV10-3 and TRBJ2-5; TRBD1 aligns across 9 bases. Germline V CDR1 and CDR2: ENHRY, SYGVKD. Trimming took 11 bases from V and 2 from J; bases not matched to a gene: 12. The CDR3 is 15 residues long. CDR3 sequence reads: CAVGPGTGLQETQYF. CDR3 DNA: TGTGCCGTCGGCCCCGGGACAGGGCTACAAGAGACCCAGTACTTC.

The chain is built from TRBV12-3 or TRBV12-4 and TRBJ2-7; D call uncertain. This CDR3 is 12 amino acids long. With 4 bases removed from V and 9 bases from J, the gap between germline ends came to 13 bases. CDR3 in amino acids: CASSSIPLGQYF. As DNA, the CDR3 is TGTGCCAGCAGTTCGATCCCCTTGGGGCAGTACTTC.

The sample holds many counts of this clonotype. The rearrangement joins TRBV3-1 to TRBJ2-4, with D unresolved. V lost 1 base to trimming and J lost 9 bases, with 7 bases between them. Germline V gene sequence: CDR1 LGHDT, CDR2 YNNKEL (reference sequence). This CDR3 spans 12 amino acids. CDR3: CASSQALGIQYF. For the CDR3, the DNA is TGTGCCAGCAGCCAAGCGCTAGGCATTCAGTACTTC.

V gene TRBV4-2 combines with J gene TRBJ1-1; D call uncertain. The CDR3 has 11 residues. CDR1 and CDR2 (germline): LGHNA, YNFKEQ. V was cut by 7 bases and J by 4 bases, with 7 bases left in between. This chain's CDR3 is CASIAGTEAFF. CDR3 coding DNA: TGTGCCAGCATAGCGGGCACTGAAGCTTTCTTT.

The chain uses TRBV6-2 or TRBV6-3 and TRBJ2-1; D not certain. Germline V lookup: CDR1 MNHEY, CDR2 SVGEGT. The CDR3 covers 17 residues. V dropped 3 bases and J dropped 3 bases, with 18 bases sitting between them. The CDR3 region is CASSYEVLRTVYNEQFF. As DNA, the CDR3 is TGTGCCAGCAGTTATGAGGTTTTGAGGACCGTCTACAATGAGCAGTTCTTC.

This clonotype was found a few times. The gene calls are TRBV4-3 and TRBJ2-5, with a weak D call TRBD2 (6 bases). The CDR3 loop spans 17 amino acids. The germline V gene encodes CDR1 LGHNA and CDR2 YSLEER. The ends were cut back, 0 bases at V and 0 bases at J, with 14 bases in the middle. CDR3 residues: CASSQDWRGEYQETQYF. The CDR3, as DNA: TGCGCCAGCAGCCAAGATTGGCGGGGAGAGTACCAAGAGACCCAGTACTTC.

The V and J genes are TRBV20-1 and TRBJ2-7; TRBD1 matches at 11 bases. The CDR3 loop spans 15 amino acids. Germline loops: CDR1 DFQATT, CDR2 SNEGSKA (reference sequence). With V trimmed by 3 bases and J by 2 bases, 6 bases remained unmatched. CDR3 in amino acids: CSASPGQGATYEQYF. The CDR3, as DNA: TGCAGTGCTAGCCCCGGACAGGGGGCGACCTACGAGCAGTACTTC.

The chain recombines TRBV3-1 with TRBJ2-1, with D perhaps being TRBD1 or TRBD2 (5 bases each). This CDR3 region has 16 residues. Between the trimmed V and J ends, which lost 4 bases and 0 bases, there was a span of 13 bases. CDR1 and CDR2 from the germline V gene are LGHDT and YNNKEL (reference sequence). The CDR3 nucleotides are TGTGCCAGCAGCCCCGACTGGGGGAGCTCCTACAATGAGCAGTTCTTC. Translating it yields CASSPDWGSSYNEQFF.

This clonotype was seen a handful of times. The J gene is TRBJ2-1, the V gene TRBV6-1; the D gene is possibly TRBD1 (8 bases). The CDR3 has 14 residues. The germline CDR1 and CDR2 sequences are MNHNS and SASEGT. Trimming removed 10 bases from V and 7 bases from J, with 20 bases in between. The DNA of the CDR3 is TGTGCCACTCTACTGACAGGGGAGGGAAATGAGCAGTTCTTC. Translating it yields CATLLTGEGNEQFF.

A single count supports this clonotype. The V and J genes are TRBV29-1 and TRBJ1-2; D ambiguous. V was cut by 4 bases and J by 5 bases, with 11 bases left in between. This CDR3 contains 12 residues. The germline V gene has CDR1 SQVTM and CDR2 ANQGSEA. CDR3 DNA: TGCAGCGTTGCTCTGTTGGGATATGGCTACACCTTC. Translation gives CSVALLGYGYTF. The whole variable domain, remainder taken from reference TRBV29-1 and TRBJ1-2, is SAVISQKPSRDICQRGTSLTIQCQVDSQVTMMFWYRQQPGQSLTLIATANQGSEATYESGFVIDKFPISRPNLTFSTLTVSNMSPEDSSIYLCSVALLGYGYTFGSGTRLTVV.